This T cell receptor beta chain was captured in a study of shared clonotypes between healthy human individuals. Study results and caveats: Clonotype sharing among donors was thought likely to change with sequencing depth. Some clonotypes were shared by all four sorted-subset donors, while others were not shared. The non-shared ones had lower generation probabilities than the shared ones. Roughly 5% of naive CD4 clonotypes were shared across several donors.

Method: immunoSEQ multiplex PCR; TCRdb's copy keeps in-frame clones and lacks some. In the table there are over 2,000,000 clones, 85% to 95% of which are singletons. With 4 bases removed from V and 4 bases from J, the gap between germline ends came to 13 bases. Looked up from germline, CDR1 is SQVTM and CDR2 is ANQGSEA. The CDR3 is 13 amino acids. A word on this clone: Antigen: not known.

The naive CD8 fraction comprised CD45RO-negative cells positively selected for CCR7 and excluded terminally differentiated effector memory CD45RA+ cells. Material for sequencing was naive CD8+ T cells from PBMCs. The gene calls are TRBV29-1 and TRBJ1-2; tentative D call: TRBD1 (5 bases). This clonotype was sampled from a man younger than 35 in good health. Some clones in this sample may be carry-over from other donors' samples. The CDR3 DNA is TGCAGCGTTGTGGGAGGGGCAGGCTATGGCTACACCTTC. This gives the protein CSVVGGAGYGYTF.